The next 3 T cell receptor beta chains were all read from a single sample in a study of T cell responses to AZD1222 COVID-19 vaccine. TCRdb's copy holds only in-frame clones and misses some; the assay was immunoSEQ multiplex PCR. The sample shows over 150,000 clones, 92% of them seen only once. The source was peripheral blood, collected on day 0 of MenACWY control vaccination. The source of these receptors is an adult in good health.

The chain recombines TRBV7-3 with TRBJ2-1; D remains ambiguous. CDR1 SGHTA and CDR2 FQGTGA come from the germline V gene. The CDR3 is 14 residues long. The V end lost 1 base, the J end lost 2 bases, and 6 bases lay between the germline ends. CDR3 in DNA: TGTGCCAGCAGCTTAAGTCCACCCTACAATGAGCAGTTCTTC. It yields the protein CASSLSPPYNEQFF. Looking up the rest from reference TRBV7-3 and TRBJ2-1 gives the full variable domain: GAGVSQTPSNKVTEKGKYVELRCDPISGHTALYWYRQSLGQGPEFLIYFQGTGAADDSGLPNDRFFAVRPEGSVSTLKIQRTERGDSAVYLCASSLSPPYNEQFFGPGTRLTVL.

The chain joins TRBV28 to TRBJ2-2; D is undetermined. CDR3 length: 15 amino acids. Germline V gene sequence: CDR1 MDHEN, CDR2 SYDVKM. With 4 bases removed from V and 5 bases from J, the gap between germline ends came to 14 bases. CDR3 protein: CASSSPGSGTGELFF. CDR3 nucleotides: TGTGCCAGCAGTTCCCCTGGGTCCGGTACCGGGGAGCTGTTTTTT. Supplemented by reference TRBV28 and TRBJ2-2, the full variable domain reads DVKVTQSSRYLVKRTGEKVFLECVQDMDHENMFWYRQDPGLGLRLIYFSYDVKMKEKGDIPEGYSVSREKKERFSLILESASTNQTSMYLCASSSPGSGTGELFFGEGSRLTVL.

The chain carries TRBV27 and TRBJ2-4; D could derive from TRBD1 or TRBD2 (6 bases each). With 5 bases removed from V and 1 base from J, the gap between germline ends came to 18 bases. The CDR3 contains 17 residues. Germline V CDR1 and CDR2: MNHEY, SMNVEV (reference sequence). The DNA of the CDR3 is TGTGCCAGCAGTACCCGTAGCGGAGGGGGGGCCAAAAACATTCAGTACTTC. This sequence encodes CASSTRSGGGAKNIQYF.